A selection of T cell receptor beta chains follows, all from one sample in a study of cytomegalovirus exposure and HLA in healthy donors. Sequencing used immunoSEQ multiplex PCR; TCRdb keeps in-frame clones, though not all of them. The sample comprises some 170,000 clones, about 89% of which are singletons, and 7.2% rests with the top ten. Material: PBMCs. The source is a man aged 25 to 40 in good health and CMV-seropositive. CDR3s leave out the opening cysteine and the closing phenylalanine or tryptophan. A row's size may be missing; if present it is once, few, many or a size class.

clone_size: .
j_call: TRBJ2-7
v_call: TRBV18
cdr3_aa: ASSPGLAGDYEQY

clone_size: .
j_call: TRBJ2-3
v_call: TRBV4-1
cdr3_aa: ASSQGPTLGDTQY

clone_size: once
j_call: TRBJ2-5
v_call: TRBV28
cdr3_aa: ASIESSGGETQY

clone_size: .
j_call: TRBJ2-5
v_call: TRBV2
cdr3_aa: ASRTQTGLETQY

clone_size: .
j_call: TRBJ2-3
v_call: TRBV2
cdr3_aa: ASSPRGKGLDTQY

clone_size: .
j_call: TRBJ1-4
v_call: TRBV7-9
cdr3_aa: ASTLGDTRSKLF

clone_size: .
j_call: TRBJ2-1
v_call: TRBV29-1
cdr3_aa: SVEDPVEGDDEQF

clone_size: .
j_call: TRBJ2-7
v_call: TRBV27
cdr3_aa: ASSPTEGTGGYEQY

clone_size: .
j_call: TRBJ2-7
v_call: TRBV18
cdr3_aa: ASSVTGTSGTYEQY

clone_size: .
j_call: TRBJ2-3
v_call: TRBV9
cdr3_aa: ASSDRSGTDTQY

clone_size: .
j_call: TRBJ2-1
v_call: TRBV27
cdr3_aa: ASRDVSRSYNEQF

clone_size: .
j_call: TRBJ2-7
v_call: TRBV21-1
cdr3_aa: ASTGVQGYRFYEQY

clone_size: once
j_call: TRBJ1-5
v_call: TRBV19
cdr3_aa: ASKGTGNQPQH

clone_size: .
j_call: TRBJ1-6
v_call: TRBV6-6
cdr3_aa: ASSYLGQLNSPLH

clone_size: .
j_call: TRBJ1-5
v_call: TRBV7-2
cdr3_aa: ASSLDWTRSRPQH

clone_size: once
j_call: TRBJ1-5
v_call: TRBV11-3
cdr3_aa: ASLRDRVFYQPQH

clone_size: once
j_call: TRBJ2-7
v_call: TRBV7-3
cdr3_aa: ASSSPCGQY

clone_size: .
j_call: TRBJ2-7
v_call: TRBV5-4
cdr3_aa: ASSSAGSRSSYEQY

clone_size: .
j_call: TRBJ2-7
v_call: TRBV7-9
cdr3_aa: ASSLEVYEQY

clone_size: .
j_call: TRBJ2-7
v_call: TRBV6-5
cdr3_aa: ASSYSLKGRGEQY

clone_size: .
j_call: TRBJ2-7
v_call: TRBV9
cdr3_aa: ASSGGGSFEQY

clone_size: .
j_call: TRBJ2-3
v_call: TRBV10-3
cdr3_aa: AISDSGIDTQY

clone_size: .
j_call: TRBJ2-3
v_call: TRBV9
cdr3_aa: ASSPGVAGTDTQY

clone_size: .
j_call: TRBJ2-7
v_call: TRBV7-9
cdr3_aa: ASSTGSYEQY

clone_size: .
j_call: TRBJ1-1
v_call: TRBV7-6
cdr3_aa: ASSLESVRRTEAF

clone_size: once
j_call: TRBJ1-5
v_call: TRBV11-2
cdr3_aa: ASSPAGQGYQPQH

clone_size: .
j_call: TRBJ1-2
v_call: TRBV7-6
cdr3_aa: ASSLLPQGHGYT

clone_size: .
j_call: TRBJ2-1
v_call: TRBV6-1
cdr3_aa: ASSASGFGTGINEQF

clone_size: .
j_call: TRBJ2-3
v_call: TRBV5-4
cdr3_aa: ASSLGTAPDTDTQY

clone_size: .
j_call: TRBJ2-2
v_call: TRBV30
cdr3_aa: AWSVIDLDRRNTGELF

clone_size: .
j_call: TRBJ1-5
v_call: TRBV9
cdr3_aa: ASSVEGTGGQPQH

clone_size: .
j_call: TRBJ1-5
v_call: TRBV7-2
cdr3_aa: ASSRNGAAPNQPQH

clone_size: .
j_call: TRBJ2-1
v_call: TRBV15
cdr3_aa: ATTYGAGKHNEQF

clone_size: .
j_call: TRBJ2-3
v_call: TRBV25-1
cdr3_aa: ASSEYRVGDTQY

clone_size: .
j_call: TRBJ2-5
v_call: TRBV5-1
cdr3_aa: ASSFPSWREALYQETQY

clone_size: .
j_call: TRBJ2-7
v_call: TRBV7-9
cdr3_aa: ASSLVIEQY

clone_size: .
j_call: TRBJ2-2
v_call: TRBV30
cdr3_aa: AWREGGTGELF

clone_size: .
j_call: TRBJ1-5
v_call: TRBV7-9
cdr3_aa: ASSPGEGEGNQPQH

clone_size: .
j_call: TRBJ2-5
v_call: TRBV7-3
cdr3_aa: ASSPTSLGETQY

clone_size: .
j_call: TRBJ1-2
v_call: TRBV28
cdr3_aa: ASSLGRANYGYT

clone_size: .
j_call: TRBJ1-1
v_call: TRBV9
cdr3_aa: ASSVSSQGRSTEAF

clone_size: few
j_call: TRBJ1-1
v_call: TRBV11-3
cdr3_aa: ASSRLANTEAF

clone_size: .
j_call: TRBJ2-1
v_call: TRBV7-3
cdr3_aa: ASSSTSGGAFEQF

clone_size: once
j_call: .
v_call: TRBV7-6
cdr3_aa: ASSPASGTPLEQY

clone_size: .
j_call: TRBJ2-7
v_call: TRBV19
cdr3_aa: ASSPEARSYEQY

clone_size: .
j_call: TRBJ2-2
v_call: TRBV2
cdr3_aa: ASKRTGGPELF

clone_size: .
j_call: TRBJ1-4
v_call: TRBV9
cdr3_aa: ASSVDDRNEKLF

clone_size: .
j_call: TRBJ2-3
v_call: TRBV29-1
cdr3_aa: SVEDRRMDTQY

clone_size: .
j_call: TRBJ2-3
v_call: TRBV29-1
cdr3_aa: SVGVSLSTDTQY

clone_size: .
j_call: .
v_call: TRBV7-3
cdr3_aa: ASSLKPGPYEQY

clone_size: .
j_call: TRBJ2-1
v_call: TRBV10-3
cdr3_aa: AISESSSSRGYNEQF

clone_size: .
j_call: TRBJ2-7
v_call: TRBV20-1
cdr3_aa: SASSETEQY

clone_size: .
j_call: TRBJ2-7
v_call: TRBV15
cdr3_aa: ATSRSLAGRDEQY

clone_size: .
j_call: TRBJ1-2
v_call: TRBV11-2
cdr3_aa: ASSRNNYGYT

clone_size: .
j_call: TRBJ2-7
v_call: TRBV4-2
cdr3_aa: ASSQDARQRGSYEQY

clone_size: .
j_call: TRBJ2-7
v_call: TRBV2
cdr3_aa: ASNPDPYEQY

clone_size: few
j_call: TRBJ1-5
v_call: TRBV6-1
cdr3_aa: ASSEALLDSQPQH